One sample yielded the 15 T cell receptor beta chains listed below, sequenced in a study of identical twins. TCRdb itself ran the 5' RACE reads through MiXCR, one entry per CDR3 protein. In the table there are just over 450,000 distinct CDR3 sequences, 14% of which are singletons. The same data also contributed to another study, on yellow fever vaccine responses in identical twins.

The sequenced sample was CD4+ T cells sorted from blood. These receptors all stem from a young woman in good health.

The CDR3 DNA sequence: TGTGCCAGCAGTCTAGACCCTTTTGAGCAGTTCTTC. This gives the protein CASSLDPFEQFF. The chain couples TRBV12-3 or TRBV12-4 to TRBJ2-1; D is undetermined. This CDR3 spans 12 amino acids. V dropped 5 bases and J dropped 9 bases, with 11 bases sitting between them.

This clonotype was detected a few times. The V call is TRBV6-5, the J call TRBJ2-3; tentative D call: TRBD1 (5 bases). Germline-derived CDR1 and CDR2 are MNHEY and SVGAGI. CDR3 length: 18 amino acids. V was clipped by 2 bases and J by 0 bases, with 18 bases between them. The CDR3 DNA reads as TGTGCCAGCAGTTACCCCCTGACGGACACTTCTAGCACAGATACGCAGTATTTT. Translated, it gives CASSYPLTDTSSTDTQYF.

This clonotype was recorded a few times. The chain links TRBV20-1 to TRBJ2-1; 7 bases line up with TRBD2. This CDR3 comprises 16 residues. V gave up 6 bases and J gave up 2 bases; unmatched junction bases: 13. Germline lookup yields CDR1 DFQATT and CDR2 SNEGSKA (reference sequence). The CDR3 sequence is CSAPNRLAGAYNEQFF. The CDR3 region has the DNA TGCAGTGCCCCCAACCGACTGGCGGGGGCCTACAATGAGCAGTTCTTC.

The chain is built from TRBV6-5 and TRBJ2-7; 7 bases are a match to TRBD1. Germline trimming cut 2 bases from V and 1 base from J; bases unmatched to any gene: 2. This CDR3 contains 14 residues. Germline lookup yields CDR1 MNHEY and CDR2 SVGAGI. As DNA, the CDR3 is TGTGCCAGCAGTTACCAGGACAGGTCCTACGAGCAGTACTTC. It translates to CASSYQDRSYEQYF.

This clonotype showed up just a few times. The V call is TRBV25-1, the J call TRBJ2-1; 10 bases agree with TRBD2. The CDR3 spans 19 residues. Germline loops: CDR1 MGHDK, CDR2 SYGVNS. Trimming removed 2 bases from V and 0 bases from J; junction bases left unmatched: 10. The CDR3 nucleotides read TGTGCCAGCAGTGAAGCCGGGACTAGCGTAAGGAGCTCCTACAATGAGCAGTTCTTC. This gives the protein CASSEAGTSVRSSYNEQFF.

This clonotype has just a few counts. The J gene is TRBJ2-7, the V gene TRBV7-9; 9 bases are shared with TRBD2. J gave up 5 bases and V 9 bases, and 8 bases lay outside the gene matches. The CDR3 totals 13 residues. Germline V CDR1 and CDR2: SEHNR, FQNEAQ (reference sequence). As DNA, the CDR3 is TGTGCCAGTCAGGGACTAGCATCAAACGAGCAGTACTTC. The encoded protein is CASQGLASNEQYF.

This clonotype was recorded many times. The chain carries TRBV12-3 or TRBV12-4 and TRBJ2-1; D might be TRBD1 or TRBD2, each matching 6 bases. The CDR3 loop spans 14 amino acids. V was shortened by 6 bases and J by 5 bases, with 14 bases between the two germline ends. The CDR3 nucleotides are TGTGCCAGCAGGGAGGGGGAGTACAACAATGAGCAGTTCTTC. This gives the protein CASREGEYNNEQFF.

This chain connects TRBV7-9 to TRBJ2-3, with D unclear. Germline CDR1 and CDR2: SEHNR and FQNEAQ (reference sequence). The CDR3 is made up of 13 amino acids. Trimming left V 2 bases short and J 4 bases short, with 7 bases between. CDR3 loop: CASSLKIPDTQYF. CDR3 nucleotide sequence: TGTGCCAGCAGCTTAAAAATACCAGATACGCAGTATTTT.

The rearrangement uses TRBV15 and TRBJ2-3; tentatively, D is TRBD1 or TRBD2 (5 bases each). Trimming shortened V by 1 base and J by 2 bases, and 10 bases separated the two germline ends. Germline values: CDR1 LNHNV, CDR2 YYDKDF (reference sequence). This CDR3 spans 15 amino acids. The CDR3 spells CATSRAGLNTDTQYF. In DNA, the CDR3 is TGTGCCACCAGCAGAGCGGGGCTGAACACAGATACGCAGTATTTT.

This clonotype has a count of ten or more. The V call is TRBV7-2, the J call TRBJ2-3; a weak D match, TRBD1 (5 bases). V lost 8 bases and J 2 bases, leaving 14 bases between the germline ends. The length of the CDR3 is 14 residues. CDR1 is SGHTA and CDR2 is FQGNSA in the germline V gene. This CDR3 is CASCAQGVTDTQYF. The CDR3 coding sequence is TGTGCCAGCTGCGCTCAAGGGGTCACAGATACGCAGTATTTT.

J is TRBJ2-2 and V is TRBV7-2, with a possible D match to TRBD2 (7 bases). Germline assignment: CDR1 SGHTA and CDR2 FQGNSA. The CDR3 runs 14 residues. V gave up 4 bases and J gave up 10 bases, with 16 bases separating them. In nucleotides, the CDR3 is TGTGCCAGCAGCTCGCGGGGGCAGGCTGTGGAGCTGTTTTTT. Translated, it gives CASSSRGQAVELFF.

This clonotype was recorded a few times. The chain recombines TRBV12-3 or TRBV12-4 with TRBJ2-3; the match to TRBD2 covers 7 bases. J lost 2 bases, V lost 10 bases, and 6 bases had no gene match. This CDR3 is 13 amino acids long. CDR3 residues: CATLGGVTDTQYF. The CDR3 DNA reads TGTGCCACTCTTGGGGGGGTCACAGATACGCAGTATTTT.

This clonotype has only a few counts. This rearrangement joins TRBV14 to TRBJ1-6, with D unclear. Germline V gene lookup returns CDR1 SGHDN and CDR2 FVKESK. The CDR3 totals 13 residues. Deletions cut 3 bases from V and 9 bases from J, with 9 bases between. The CDR3 DNA is TGTGCCAGCAGCCAGGCCGGAGTTTCACCCCTCCACTTT. This gives the protein CASSQAGVSPLHF.

This clonotype occurred a few times. The V and J genes are TRBV7-2 and TRBJ1-5; D not resolved. V was clipped by 1 base and J by 6 bases, with 7 bases between them. Germline values: CDR1 SGHTA, CDR2 FQGNSA. The CDR3 length is 13 residues. CDR3 coding DNA: TGTGCCAGCAGCTTAGATTTCAGTCAGCCCCAGCATTTT. Encoded protein: CASSLDFSQPQHF.

This clonotype has a handful of counts. The chain recombines TRBV6-1 with TRBJ2-3; 8 nucleotides agree with TRBD2. The CDR3 totals 15 residues. Germline CDR1 MNHNS, CDR2 SASEGT. J was trimmed by 0 bases and V by 8 bases; bases with no gene match: 7. The CDR3 DNA reads TGTGCCAGCGGCAGCGGGAGCCGAAGCACAGATACGCAGTATTTT. This codes for CASGSGSRSTDTQYF.